Listed below are T cell receptor beta chains from one sample, sequenced in a study of T cell changes during pregnancy in multiple sclerosis. Only in-frame clones appear in the TCRdb table, and some are missing; sequencing was by immunoSEQ multiplex PCR. This table has about 58,000 clones, roughly nine tenths appearing once. Sequences were derived from CD4+ T cells from peripheral blood mononuclear cells, sampled after pregnancy. These receptor sequences come from a female donor in good health, enrolled as a control in a pregnancy study. CDR3s include the opening cysteine and the closing phenylalanine or tryptophan. Fields, in order: V gene, clone size, CDR3 length, J gene, D gene, CDR3 DNA, CDR3 protein. A D gene is named only where the DNA matches it firmly. Clone size is not always given. Where it is, it says once, few, many or a class for expanded clones.

TRBV27	once	13	TRBJ1-1	TRBD1	TGTGCCACCGCGACAGGGATGGGGACTGAAGCTTTCTTT	CATATGMGTEAFF
TRBV11-2	-	14	TRBJ2-7	TRBD1	TGTGCCAGCAGCGTGGGACAGGCGAGATACGAGCAGTACTTC	CASSVGQARYEQYF
TRBV10-3	-	15	TRBJ2-7	TRBD1	TGTGCCATCAGTGAGTTGGGGACAGGGGAGACCGAGCAGTACTTC	CAISELGTGETEQYF
TRBV11-1	-	15	TRBJ1-2	TRBD1	TGTGCCAGCAGCCCCCGGACAGGGTCAGACTATGGCTACACCTTC	CASSPRTGSDYGYTF
TRBV4-3	-	17	TRBJ2-3	TRBD2	TGCGCCAGCAGCCAAGAGGTAGCGGGGGCCTTCACAGATACGCAGTATTTT	CASSQEVAGAFTDTQYF
TRBV6-1	-	15	TRBJ1-1	-	TGTGCCAGCAGTGATCCCAGGGTTATGAACACTGAAGCTTTCTTT	CASSDPRVMNTEAFF
TRBV29-1	-	12	TRBJ2-3	-	TGCAGCGCTAGGCGTATCACAGATACGCAGTATTTT	CSARRITDTQYF
TRBV30	-	15	TRBJ1-5	TRBD1	TGTGCCTGGAGTGTGGAGACAGGGGGCAATCAGCCCCAGCATTTT	CAWSVETGGNQPQHF
TRBV5-4	-	15	TRBJ1-1	TRBD1	TGTGCCAGCAGTTCCGGGACAGGGGGCTTCGGGGAAGCTTTCTTT	CASSSGTGGFGEAFF
TRBV7-2	-	15	TRBJ2-5	TRBD2	TGTGCCAGCAGCTTAGACCGGGGGGTTTTGGAGACCCAGTACTTC	CASSLDRGVLETQYF
TRBV6-5	-	14	TRBJ2-4	TRBD1	TGTGCCAGCAGTTTCGGGACAGGGGAAAACATTCAGTACTTC	CASSFGTGENIQYF
TRBV10-3	-	11	TRBJ2-1	-	TGTGCCATGGGAGAGGGACAAGTCGAAATCTTC	CAMGEGQVEIF
TRBV4-2	-	16	TRBJ2-7	-	TGTGCCAGCAGCCACGTCCCGGCGGTTTTATTCTACGAGCAGTACTTC	CASSHVPAVLFYEQYF
TRBV6-5	-	16	TRBJ1-6	-	TGTGCCAGCAGTTCCGGGTATGACAGGACTAATTCACCCCTCCACTTT	CASSSGYDRTNSPLHF
TRBV5-1	-	14	TRBJ1-4	-	TGCGCCAGCAGAGCGTCAGGGAATAATGAAAAACTGTTTTTT	CASRASGNNEKLFF
TRBV5-8	once	14	TRBJ2-7	TRBD1	TGTGCCAGCAACACGGGACAGGGGAGCCACGAGCAGTACTTC	CASNTGQGSHEQYF
TRBV27	-	14	TRBJ2-7	-	TGTGCCAGCCAAGCGACGGGACACCCCTACGAGCAGTACTTC	CASQATGHPYEQYF
TRBV30	-	11	TRBJ2-7	TRBD2	TGTGCCTGGAGTTCCGGGAGGGGGCAGTACTTC	CAWSSGRGQYF
TRBV9	few	16	TRBJ1-2	-	TGTGCCAGCAGCGTAGCTACGGGAGGGGTAGACTATGGCTACACCTTC	CASSVATGGVDYGYTF
TRBV5-8	-	15	TRBJ2-7	-	TGTGCCAGCAGCCAAGGGGCAGGGTACACCTACGAGCAGTACTTC	CASSQGAGYTYEQYF
TRBV11-3	-	16	TRBJ2-3	TRBD1	TGTGCCAGCAGCAAAACGGACAGGGGTTGGACAGATACGCAGTATTTT	CASSKTDRGWTDTQYF
TRBV30	-	16	TRBJ2-3	-	TGTGCCTGGAGTGGCCTAGCAAGGGCAAGCACAGATACGCAGTATTTT	CAWSGLARASTDTQYF
TRBV7-3	-	14	TRBJ2-3	-	TGTGCCAGCAGCCGGTTCTCCCTCACAGATACGCAGTATTTT	CASSRFSLTDTQYF
TRBV7-9	-	15	TRBJ1-1	TRBD1	TGTGCCAGCAGCTTAACACAGGGGGGCGGCACTGAAGCTTTCTTT	CASSLTQGGGTEAFF
TRBV29-1	-	11	TRBJ1-4	-	TGCAGCGGGACTGATAATGAAAAACTGTTTTTT	CSGTDNEKLFF
TRBV5-6	-	14	TRBJ2-5	-	TGTGCCGGCAGCCGCCCCTTACGAGTTGAGACCCAGTACTTC	CAGSRPLRVETQYF
TRBV19	-	14	TRBJ1-3	-	TGTGCCAGTAGTATAGGAGGGCCTGGAAACACCATATATTTT	CASSIGGPGNTIYF
TRBV9	-	16	TRBJ2-1	TRBD2	TGTGCCAGCAGCGTAGAAAGCGGGGGGCTGAACAATGAGCAGTTCTTC	CASSVESGGLNNEQFF
TRBV11-3	-	13	TRBJ2-7	TRBD1	TGTGCCAGCAGCAACGACAGGGGCTACGAGCAGTACTTC	CASSNDRGYEQYF
TRBV5-6	-	15	TRBJ1-2	-	TGTGCCAGCAGTTTACGGACATCCCACCTATATGGCTACACCTTC	CASSLRTSHLYGYTF
TRBV28	-	13	TRBJ2-5	-	TGTGGCTCGCGGGACGGTGGGGGAGAGACCCAGTACTTC	CGSRDGGGETQYF
TRBV30	-	12	TRBJ1-1	-	TGTGCCTGGAGTGGCGAGGGTCATGAAGCTTTCTTT	CAWSGEGHEAFF
TRBV14	-	15	TRBJ1-2	TRBD1	TGTGCCAGCAGCCAAGCTCAACAGGGGACAGGTGGCTACACCTTC	CASSQAQQGTGGYTF